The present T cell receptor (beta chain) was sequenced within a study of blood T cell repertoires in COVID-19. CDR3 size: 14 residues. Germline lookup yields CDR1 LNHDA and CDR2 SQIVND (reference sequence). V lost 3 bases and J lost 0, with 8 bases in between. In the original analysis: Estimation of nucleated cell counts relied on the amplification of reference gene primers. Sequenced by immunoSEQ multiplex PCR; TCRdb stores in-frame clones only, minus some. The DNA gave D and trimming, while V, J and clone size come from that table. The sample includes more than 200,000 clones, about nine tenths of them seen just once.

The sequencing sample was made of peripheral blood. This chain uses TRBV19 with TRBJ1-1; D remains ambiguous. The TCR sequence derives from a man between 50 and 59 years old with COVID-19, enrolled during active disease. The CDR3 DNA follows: TGTGCCAGTAGTATTAGAGGGATGAACACTGAAGCTTTCTTT. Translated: CASSIRGMNTEAFF.